The next 22 T cell receptor beta chains were all read from a single sample in a study of T-cell memory formation after mild COVID-19. TCRdb redid the calling of the 5' RACE reads with MiXCR, one entry per CDR3 protein. Among about 190,000 distinct CDR3 sequences listed, around 25% were seen once. Sequencing was done on a sample of PBMCs or a T cell subset sorted from them (not recorded which). The source is an adult woman who had mild COVID-19 (a few samples of this study predate the infection). Cell type and time point are not known.

This clonotype was observed a few times. The chain combines TRBV11-2 with TRBJ2-5; weak D call: TRBD2 (6 bases). The CDR3 contains 15 residues. From germline, CDR1 is SGHAT and CDR2 FQNNGV. Trimming shortened V by 1 base and J by 3 bases, and 12 bases separated the two germline ends. The CDR3 nucleotides are TGTGCCAGCAGCTTAGCAACGTGGGGGGAAGAGACCCAGTACTTC. This translates into CASSLATWGEETQYF.

The rearrangement joins TRBV5-1 to TRBJ2-1, with D perhaps matching TRBD2 (6 bases). The CDR3 is made up of 14 amino acids. V lost 0 bases to trimming and J lost 8 bases, with 12 bases between them. Germline CDR1 SGHRS, CDR2 YFSETQ. The CDR3 reads CASSLVRGWDEQFF. The CDR3 nucleotides read TGCGCCAGCAGCTTGGTTCGGGGGTGGGATGAGCAGTTCTTC.

In the case of this clonotype: Without the conserved terminal phenylalanine or tryptophan, this CDR3 likely stems from a read error. The rearrangement links TRBV5-1 to TRBJ2-7; D remains unclear. The germline V gene has CDR1 SGHRS and CDR2 YFSETQ. V was clipped by 2 bases and J by 0 bases, with 9 bases between them. CDR3 length: 14 residues. The CDR3 reads CASSFGQSSYEQYL. The DNA of the CDR3 is TGCGCCAGCAGCTTTGGGCAGAGCTCCTACGAGCAGTACCTC.

This CDR3 reads CATSRASGNNEQFF. CDR3 DNA sequence: TGTGCCACCTCAAGGGCTAGCGGCAACAATGAGCAGTTCTTC. The V call is TRBV24-1, the J call TRBJ2-1, with 7 bases lining up with TRBD2. There are 14 residues in the CDR3. Germline CDR1 reads KGHDR; CDR2 reads SFDVKD. Losses at the gene ends were 9 bases for V and 5 bases for J; bases not matched to a gene: 9.

The gene calls are TRBV12-3 or TRBV12-4 and TRBJ1-4, with 9 bases lining up with TRBD1. V dropped 6 bases and J dropped 5; count of bases not matched to a gene: 4. The CDR3 loop spans 14 amino acids. DNA of the CDR3: TGTGCCAGCAGCTTCGACAGGGGGAATGAAAAACTGTTTTTT. Translating gives CASSFDRGNEKLFF.

Only a few counts were recorded for this clonotype. This chain joins TRBV29-1 and TRBJ1-2, with D possibly TRBD1 on 5 matching bases. Trimming shortened V by 3 bases and J by 8 bases, and 16 bases separated the two germline ends. The CDR3 loop spans 13 amino acids. CDR1 is SQVTM and CDR2 is ANQGSEA in the germline V gene. The CDR3 sequence: CSVESGRGDGYTF. In nucleotides, the CDR3 is TGCAGCGTTGAGAGCGGGAGGGGAGACGGCTACACCTTC.

The chain combines TRBV12-3 or TRBV12-4 with TRBJ2-5; the match to TRBD1 covers 7 bases. Trimming cost V 5 bases and J 3 bases; bases outside gene matches: 9. The CDR3 loop spans 15 amino acids. For the CDR3, the DNA is TGTGCCAGCAGTCCGCCCGGGACAGCTAAAGAGACCCAGTACTTC. This encodes CASSPPGTAKETQYF.

This clonotype was seen a handful of times. This chain connects TRBV6-5 to TRBJ2-1, with no clear D. The germline CDR1 and CDR2 sequences are MNHEY and SVGAGI. The CDR3 sequence is 16 residues long. V was cut by 8 bases and J by 0 bases, with 17 bases left in between. The CDR3 protein is CASRLLQVSSYNEQFF. CDR3 DNA: TGTGCCAGCCGTCTCCTTCAAGTGAGCTCCTACAATGAGCAGTTCTTC.

V is TRBV29-1 and J is TRBJ1-1; no clear D gene. The germline gives CDR1 SQVTM, CDR2 ANQGSEA. The CDR3 sequence is 14 residues long. Trimming pared 2 bases from V and 0 bases from J, leaving 10 bases between. Written as DNA, the CDR3 is TGCAGCGTTGAACGCTCAAGAATGAACACTGAAGCTTTCTTT. The encoded protein is CSVERSRMNTEAFF.

This clonotype was seen a few times. This chain uses TRBV2 with TRBJ2-7; the match to TRBD1 covers 7 bases. J gave up 2 bases and V 10 bases, and 11 bases lay outside the gene matches. Per the germline V gene, CDR1 is SNHLY and CDR2 is FYNNEI. The CDR3 spans 14 residues. CDR3 in DNA: TGTGCCATTAAACCCGGGACAGTCCCCTACGAGCAGTACTTC. Translation: CAIKPGTVPYEQYF.

This clonotype was observed a few times. V is TRBV5-1 and J is TRBJ1-1; TRBD1 matches at 7 bases. CDR3 length equals 16 residues. Germline CDR1 and CDR2: SGHRS and YFSETQ. The V and J ends lost 9 bases and 0 bases, in that order; junction bases with no gene match: 14. The CDR3 protein is CATRGPARGVNTEAFF. For the CDR3, the DNA is TGCGCCACCAGGGGCCCCGCCAGGGGGGTGAACACTGAAGCTTTCTTT.

This chain joins TRBV30 and TRBJ1-2; 10 bases are shared with TRBD1. V shed 5 bases and J 8 bases; nucleotides not matched to a gene: 5. The CDR3 contains 12 residues. From germline, CDR1 is GTSNPN and CDR2 SVGIG (reference sequence). In DNA, the CDR3 is TGTGCCTGGGGACAGGGGGAAAAAGGCTACACCTTC. Its translation: CAWGQGEKGYTF.

The gene calls are TRBV5-1 and TRBJ1-1; D remains unclear. V was clipped by 0 bases and J by 6 bases, with 12 bases between them. Germline V lookup: CDR1 SGHRS, CDR2 YFSETQ. The CDR3 has 14 residues. The CDR3, as DNA: TGCGCCAGCAGCTTGGGGCAGCCGCGGGCTGAAGCTTTCTTT. Residues: CASSLGQPRAEAFF.

The chain is built from TRBV7-9 and TRBJ1-4; possibly TRBD1 for D (5 bases). CDR3 length equals 19 residues. Germline CDR1 and CDR2: SEHNR and FQNEAQ (reference sequence). The V gene lost 4 bases and the J gene lost 2 bases, with 23 bases spanning the gap. This chain's CDR3 is CASSSVRDPRTYTNEKLFF. DNA of the CDR3: TGTGCCAGCAGCTCTGTCCGGGACCCGAGGACGTACACTAATGAAAAACTGTTTTTT.

This clonotype came up a few times. V and J are TRBV5-1 and TRBJ1-5; D call uncertain. There are 15 residues in the CDR3. In germline, CDR1 is SGHRS, CDR2 YFSETQ. Trimming shortened V by 0 bases and J by 5 bases, and 12 bases separated the two germline ends. The CDR3 is CASSLESPAYQPQHF. CDR3 coding DNA: TGCGCCAGCAGCTTGGAGTCACCGGCTTATCAGCCCCAGCATTTT.

This chain joins TRBV5-6 and TRBJ2-3; no clear D gene. The CDR3 consists of 15 residues. Germline lookup yields CDR1 SGHDT and CDR2 YYEEEE. V was cut by 4 bases and J by 2 bases, with 14 bases left in between. CDR3 nucleotide sequence: TGTGCCAGCAGCCTACCCGGGTGGTACACAGATACGCAGTATTTT. It specifies CASSLPGWYTDTQYF.

CDR3 region: CASSPRSAQNQPQHF. CDR3 bases: TGCGCCAGCAGTCCCCGCTCGGCACAAAATCAGCCCCAGCATTTT. The chain is built from TRBV23-1 and TRBJ1-5; D is undetermined. TRBV23-1 is flagged as an ORF with uncertain function. V shed 4 bases and J shed 4 bases, with 14 bases lying between them. CDR3 length equals 15 residues.

This clonotype was found a few times. The chain couples TRBV12-3 or TRBV12-4 to TRBJ1-5; a weak D match, TRBD1 (5 bases). The V end lost 3 bases, the J end lost 0 bases, and 9 bases lay between the germline ends. This CDR3 has 15 residues. Written as DNA, the CDR3 is TGTGCCAGCAGTTTCGAGGGGTATAGCAATCAGCCCCAGCATTTT. It is translated as CASSFEGYSNQPQHF.

This clonotype appeared once. This sequence joins TRBV6-2 or TRBV6-3 and TRBJ2-1; 11 bases line up with TRBD2. This CDR3 region has 13 residues. Germline assignment: CDR1 MNHEY and CDR2 SVGEGT. Losses at the gene ends were 2 bases for V and 10 bases for J; bases not matched to a gene: 1. CDR3: CASSYRLAGEQFF. CDR3 coding DNA: TGTGCCAGCAGTTACCGACTAGCGGGAGAGCAGTTCTTC.

The chain combines TRBV5-1 with TRBJ2-3, with TRBD1 matching over 8 bases. Trimming at V came to 6 bases and at J to 2 bases, leaving 5 bases not matched to a gene. CDR3 size: 14 residues. The V gene's germline CDR1 is SGHRS and CDR2 YFSETQ. The DNA of the CDR3 is TGCGCCAGCATCAGGGACAGGTCCACAGATACGCAGTATTTT. Protein sequence: CASIRDRSTDTQYF. Combining the CDR3 with reference TRBV5-1 and TRBJ2-3 gives the whole variable domain KAGVTQTPRYLIKTRGQQVTLSCSPISGHRSVSWYQQTPGQGLQFLFEYFSETQRNKGNFPGRFSGRQFSNSRSEMNVSTLELGDSALYLCASIRDRSTDTQYFGPGTRLTVL.

The V call is TRBV29-1, the J call TRBJ2-7; TRBD2 matches at 14 bases. CDR1 is SQVTM, CDR2 ANQGSEA, per germline. The junction had 4 bases not matched to a gene; V was cut back by 5 bases and J by 7 bases. The CDR3 contains 13 residues. The CDR3 DNA follows: TGCAGCGTTCAGGGACTAGCGGGGGAAGAGCAGTACTTC. Translation gives CSVQGLAGEEQYF.

V usage is TRBV9 and J usage is TRBJ2-3, with 10 bases identical to TRBD2. This CDR3 has 16 amino acids. V shed 0 bases and J 2 bases; nucleotides not matched to a gene: 3. The germline V gene encodes CDR1 SGDLS and CDR2 YYNGEE. The CDR3 bases are TGTGCCAGCAGCGTAGGGACTAGCGGTATCACAGATACGCAGTATTTT. This encodes CASSVGTSGITDTQYF.